A single sample gave rise to the 20 T cell receptor beta chains below, sequenced in a study of T cell responses to AZD1222 COVID-19 vaccine. Profiling relied on immunoSEQ multiplex PCR, and the TCRdb table lists in-frame clones only, not all of them. The data show 180,000 or so clones, more than 85% seen once. Specimen: peripheral blood, collected on day 0 of AZD1222 vaccination. These receptors were taken from an adult in good health.

The chain uses TRBV7-6 and TRBJ1-4; 7 positions agree with TRBD1. The germline CDR1 and CDR2 sequences are SGHVS and FNYEAQ. This CDR3 is 15 amino acids long. The V and J ends lost 5 bases and 5 bases, in that order; junction bases with no gene match: 8. The CDR3 nucleotides are TGTGCCAGCAGCCCGAGGACAGGTTCGAATGAAAAACTGTTTTTT. Amino acid sequence: CASSPRTGSNEKLFF.

The V call is TRBV5-5, the J call TRBJ1-1; TRBD1 is a possible D gene (5 bases). V was trimmed by 0 bases and J by 4 bases, leaving 13 bases between them. Germline V gene sequence: CDR1 SGHKS, CDR2 YYEKEE (reference sequence). The CDR3 covers 15 residues. CDR3 DNA: TGTGCCAGCAGCTTGGCTCGTACAGGAGGCACTGAAGCTTTCTTT. Its protein is CASSLARTGGTEAFF.

The V and J genes are TRBV6-5 and TRBJ1-1, with D uncertain. The CDR3 totals 14 residues. Germline V CDR1 and CDR2: MNHEY, SVGAGI. Trimming shortened V by 6 bases and J by 0 bases, and 11 bases separated the two germline ends. The CDR3 loop reads CASSPTRLNTEAFF. The CDR3 DNA follows: TGTGCCAGCAGCCCGACCAGACTGAACACTGAAGCTTTCTTT.

The rearrangement joins TRBV27 to TRBJ1-2; D gene uncertain. The germline V and J ends were trimmed by 4 bases and 3 bases, with 12 bases remaining between them. The CDR3 runs to 14 residues. From germline, CDR1 is MNHEY and CDR2 SMNVEV (reference sequence). The CDR3 reads CASSSMDGYYGYTF. The CDR3 DNA sequence: TGTGCCAGCAGTTCCATGGACGGATACTATGGCTACACCTTC.

The CDR3 sequence is CASSVYSTNYGYTF. CDR3 bases: TGTGCCAGCAGCGTCTACAGTACTAACTATGGCTACACCTTC. The chain employs TRBV9 and TRBJ1-2; D remains ambiguous. From germline, CDR1 is SGDLS and CDR2 YYNGEE. The V end was cut by 2 bases, the J end by 0 bases, with 8 bases between. This CDR3 is built from 14 residues.

The V and J genes are TRBV7-7 and TRBJ2-2, with TRBD1 as a possible D gene (5 bases). Per the germline V gene, CDR1 is SSHAT and CDR2 is FNYEAQ (reference sequence). Trimming cost V 10 bases and J 1 base, with 22 bases left between them. The CDR3 spans 17 residues. The DNA for the CDR3 is TGTGCCATCCCTAACCCCACGACAGAAGTGAACACCGGGGAGCTGTTTTTT. This sequence encodes CAIPNPTTEVNTGELFF.

The DNA of the CDR3 is TGTGCCAGCAGTTTATCCGGGGATACTGAAGCTTTCTTT. Translation gives CASSLSGDTEAFF. The V gene is TRBV27, the J gene TRBJ1-1, with no clear D. V dropped 0 bases and J dropped 5 bases, with 7 bases sitting between them. Per the germline V gene, CDR1 is MNHEY and CDR2 is SMNVEV (reference sequence). This CDR3 region has 13 residues.

The V and J genes are TRBV3-1 (or the pseudogene TRBV3-2) and TRBJ1-3; TRBD1 matches 7 bases. V trimming: 2 bases; J trimming: 9 bases; junction bases outside the gene matches: 7. CDR1 LGHDT and CDR2 YNNKEL come from the germline V gene (reference sequence). The CDR3 has 14 residues. As DNA, the CDR3 is TGTGCCAGCAGCCAAATTCAACAGGGGAGCACCATATATTTT. This gives the protein CASSQIQQGSTIYF.

The chain couples TRBV6-5 to TRBJ1-2; 7 positions agree with TRBD1. The CDR3 length is 13 residues. With V trimmed by 6 bases and J by 8 bases, 9 bases remained unmatched. Germline lookup yields CDR1 MNHEY and CDR2 SVGAGI. The CDR3 protein is CASSLTGAGGYTF. In nucleotides, the CDR3 is TGTGCCAGCAGCCTAACAGGGGCGGGAGGCTACACCTTC.

The chain couples TRBV14 to TRBJ2-5; tentatively, D is TRBD2 (6 bases). Germline V gene data show CDR1 as SGHDN and CDR2 as FVKESK. The V end lost 0 bases, the J end lost 7 bases, and 12 bases lay between the germline ends. The CDR3 consists of 14 residues. CDR3 in amino acids: CASSQEYGGGTQYF. In DNA, the CDR3 is TGTGCCAGCAGCCAAGAATACGGGGGAGGGACCCAGTACTTC.

The chain recombines TRBV2 with TRBJ1-4, with TRBD1 identical over 8 bases. CDR1 and CDR2 (germline): SNHLY, FYNNEI. The CDR3 loop spans 14 amino acids. V dropped 9 bases and J dropped 8; count of bases not matched to a gene: 11. In nucleotides, the CDR3 is TGTGCCAGTTCCGGGACAGGAGTCAGAGAAAAACTGTTTTTT. Translating it yields CASSGTGVREKLFF.

The rearrangement links TRBV6-2 or TRBV6-3 to TRBJ2-7; D perhaps matches TRBD1 (5 bases). V lost 3 bases and J lost 0, with 6 bases in between. The CDR3 totals 13 residues. Germline CDR1 MNHEY, CDR2 SVGEGT. The CDR3 nucleotides are TGTGCCAGCAGTTATCAGGGCTCCTACGAGCAGTACTTC. Its protein is CASSYQGSYEQYF.

V and J are TRBV5-1 and TRBJ1-3; D is undetermined. The V gene's germline CDR1 is SGHRS and CDR2 YFSETQ. Deletions cut 0 bases from V and 0 bases from J, with 10 bases between. The CDR3 is made up of 16 amino acids. The CDR3 sequence: CASSLGYISSGNTIYF. The CDR3 nucleotides read TGCGCCAGCAGCTTGGGGTACATCAGCTCTGGAAACACCATATATTTT.

Note on this clone: One junction end disagrees with the germline gene, perhaps due to a read error. The chain combines TRBV29-1 with TRBJ2-2; 8 nucleotides agree with TRBD1. Germline assignment: CDR1 SQVTM and CDR2 ANQGSEA. The CDR3 loop spans 14 amino acids. The CDR3 loop reads CSAHGQGGTRELFF. CDR3 nucleotide sequence: TGCAGCGCGCATGGACAGGGAGGCACCAGGGAGCTGTTTTTT.

The chain carries TRBV27 and TRBJ2-7; 8 nucleotides match TRBD1. CDR3 length: 13 residues. The germline CDR1 and CDR2 sequences are MNHEY and SMNVEV (reference sequence). The V segment lost 8 bases and the J segment 6 bases; nucleotides outside the gene matches: 9. The CDR3 loop is CASAGRGPLEQYF. The CDR3 DNA reads TGTGCCAGCGCCGGCAGGGGGCCCCTCGAGCAGTACTTC.

The chain has TRBV5-5 and TRBJ2-7; D not resolved. The length of the CDR3 is 13 residues. CDR1 SGHKS and CDR2 YYEKEE come from the germline V gene (reference sequence). Trimming cost V 1 base and J 1 base, with 6 bases left between them. The CDR3 coding sequence is TGTGCCAGCAGCTTGTGGCTGTCCTACGAGCAGTACTTC. Translated, it gives CASSLWLSYEQYF.

The V and J genes are TRBV12-3 or TRBV12-4 and TRBJ1-2; TRBD1 is a possible D gene (5 bases). Trimming removed 5 bases from V and 8 bases from J, with 15 bases in between. CDR3 length equals 13 residues. CDR3 amino acids: CASSLLGRGGYTF. The CDR3 DNA is TGTGCCAGCAGTCTATTGGGACGTGGAGGCTACACCTTC.

The chain uses TRBV5-6 and TRBJ2-7; D gene ambiguous. V was shortened by 4 bases and J by 1 base, with 9 bases between the two germline ends. This CDR3 spans 13 amino acids. From germline, CDR1 is SGHDT and CDR2 YYEEEE. CDR3 bases: TGTGCCAGCAGCGTCTTTTTGTCCTACGAGCAGTACTTC. It yields the protein CASSVFLSYEQYF.

V and J are TRBV3-1 (or the pseudogene TRBV3-2) and TRBJ2-7; D is undetermined. This CDR3 has 15 amino acids. The germline V gene encodes CDR1 LGHDT and CDR2 YNNKEL (reference sequence). Deletions cut 0 bases from V and 7 bases from J, with 16 bases between. CDR3 protein: CASSQEVGPGWEQYF. CDR3 nucleotide sequence: TGTGCCAGCAGCCAAGAGGTCGGCCCGGGCTGGGAGCAGTACTTC.

The chain carries TRBV12-5 and TRBJ1-4; D unclear. V lost 3 bases and J lost 0, with 8 bases in between. The CDR3 has 15 amino acids. The germline CDR1 and CDR2 sequences are LGHNT and FRNRAP. The CDR3 region is CASGFDISTNEKLFF. Written as DNA, the CDR3 is TGTGCTAGTGGTTTTGATATCTCAACTAATGAAAAACTGTTTTTT.